The clone carrying this T cell receptor (beta chain) turned up a few times. This entry is derived from a study of T-cell memory formation after mild COVID-19. Across the study: TCR clusters were mostly confined to one donor each.

Deletions cut 8 bases from V and 4 bases from J, with 14 bases between. The germline V gene encodes CDR1 ENHRY and CDR2 SYGVKD. The CDR3 is 13 amino acids. Using its own MiXCR run on the 5' RACE reads, TCRdb lists one record per CDR3 protein. The table lists about 130,000 distinct CDR3 sequences, 15% to 20% of them singletons. Sequenced sample: PBMCs or a T cell subset sorted from them (not recorded which). The chain joins TRBV10-3 to TRBJ1-2; no reliable D call. The clonotype was recovered from a young man who had mild COVID-19 (a few samples of this study predate the infection). Cell type and time point are not known. CDR3 DNA sequence: TGTGCCATCCGCTTTGGTGGTAGCTATGGCTACACCTTC. Translating it yields CAIRFGGSYGYTF.